This TCR beta chain was identified in a study of T cell repertoires in cytomegalovirus infection. Turning to the study itself: Use of recently identified HLA-C-restricted and well-studied HLA-B-restricted CMV epitopes was part of the study. Matching HLA type and CMV infection were both indicated by public TCR beta signatures.

Study-level results: Across the ex vivo response, the dominant clonotypes were HLA-C-restricted CMV-specific TCR beta clonotypes.

One entry per CDR3 protein, called by TCRdb with MiXCR from the reads. Counted here are some 590,000 distinct CDR3 sequences, roughly 42% occurring once; the ten biggest clones make up around 50%. Comments on this clonotype: Its specificity is not known.

Germline lookup yields CDR1 SGHAT and CDR2 FQNNGV. This CDR3 comprises 17 residues. The V end lost 1 base, the J end lost 2 bases, and 16 bases lay between the germline ends. The V call is TRBV11-2, the J call TRBJ2-3; the D is unclear. This TCR came from a human donor in good health (CMV status not recorded). Some clones in this sample may be carry-over from other donors' samples. The sequenced sample was cultured PBMCs, obtained from culture after CMV antigen stimulation. The CDR3, as DNA: TGTGCCAGCAGCTTAGTTGGCGGCCCACTATCCACAGATACGCAGTATTTT. Translation gives CASSLVGGPLSTDTQYF.